This T cell receptor beta chain comes out of a study of PD-L1 blockade in urothelial cancer (dated by TCRdb to 2017 to 2019). For the study in its entirety: All patients started therapy in the mid-2010s and received atezolizumab 1,200 mg intravenously every 3 weeks. About 85% of the roughly 29 patients were males with bladder-origin urothelial cancer, and about 60% of the roughly 29 reported a prior smoking history. Patients had an ECOG performance status of 0 or 1 and had received between 0 and 3 prior chemotherapy regimens. Blood samples were analyzed at two time points: 3 weeks after treatment start (second dose) and 6 weeks after treatment start. Blood samples gave a median of about 150,000 T cells and tens of thousands of unique TCRs, with a median clonality of 0.080. The study, an exploratory multi-omic analysis, examined somatic, immune and clinical correlates of response to PD-L1 blockade with atezolizumab in urothelial cancer. TCR sequencing covered pretreatment tumor samples and matched, serially collected peripheral blood taken before and after atezolizumab treatment. Durable clinical benefit was defined as a progression-free survival longer than 6 months, and TCR features were additionally tested against progression-free survival and overall survival. In the same patients who had TCR sequencing, pretreatment tumors also underwent whole exome sequencing and RNA sequencing. Durable clinical benefit was achieved by nine patients but not by the remaining 20. Pretreatment blood TCR-seq was available for about 28 patients, at least one posttreatment blood collection was obtained for approximately 25 patients, and tumor TCR-seq was available for approximately 25 patients.

Broader findings and caveats from the paper: At 3 weeks after the start of treatment, tumor-associated TCR clones in peripheral blood had expanded more in patients with durable benefit (n ≈ 22, p = 0.022). Because the sample size was small (n of about 29) and many exploratory analyses were performed, the results are intended to be hypothesis-generating. A pretreatment peripheral blood TCR clonality below the median was linked to improved progression-free and overall survival.

The time point label of this sample denotes: pretreatment peripheral blood. The cohort comprised 29 patients with locally advanced or metastatic urothelial carcinoma treated at Memorial Sloan Kettering on a trial protocol. Peripheral blood mononuclear cells were collected pretreatment and during treatment, with between 1 and 8 total time points obtained per patient. The Qiagen DNeasy Blood extraction kit was used to purify genomic DNA from total PBMCs and tumor samples. PBMCs were collected pretreatment and during treatment and were isolated and stored as previously described. A remark on this clone: Its antigen specificity is not known. No base-level quality is on record; no much larger clone is a single base apart.

From the germline V gene, CDR1 is SGHAT and CDR2 is FQNNGV. V was cut back by 5 bases and J by 2 bases, leaving a gap of 17 bases between them. The CDR3 starts with the cysteine, ends with the phenylalanine, and has 16 residues. Just the 48-base CDR3 DNA is kept, in frame starting at base 1. To estimate absolute template abundance from read counts, synthetic TCR analog templates were spiked into each PCR. TCRbeta CDR3 regions were amplified from genomic DNA with bias-controlled V and J gene primers using the immunoSEQ assay. Rearranged TCRbeta segments were sequenced at approximately 20X coverage. In the authors' own workflow: Sequencing errors were corrected by clustering, and CDR3s were annotated against IMGT so that V, D and J genes could be assigned. Only productive TCRbeta rearrangements were used in downstream analyses, excluding out-of-frame or stop-codon sequences. Clonality was calculated as one minus the Shannon entropy normalized by the log of the number of unique productive sequences. Clones differing between time points or between blood and tumor were identified by Fisher's exact test with Benjamini-Hochberg correction at adjusted p below 0.01. The source is immuneACCESS, and TCRdb retained only in-frame sequences with V and J called. Part of the clones is not carried over; for the studies checked, unresolved V genes explain less than half of this, and the remainder is unexplained. That table furnishes V, J and clone size, whereas the DNA furnished D and trimming. The sample table shows 30,000 to 50,000 clones, and approximately 91% are seen once. The ten biggest clones cover around 10% of the sample.

This TCR was recovered from a woman in her sixties with urothelial cancer. The rearrangement joined TRBV11-2 to TRBJ2-3, with TRBD2 as a weak D call on 5 bases. Sequenced here: PBMCs, sampled around atezolizumab (anti-PD-L1) treatment. The nucleotide sequence reads TGTGCCAGCAGCCTTTCTCCTAGAGACTACACAGATACGCAGTATTTT. Translated, it gives CASSLSPRDYTDTQYF. With all but the CDR3 taken from the reference TRBV11-2 and TRBJ2-3 genes, the full variable domain is: EAGVAQSPRYKIIEKRQSVAFWCNPISGHATLYWYQQILGQGPKLLIQFQNNGVVDDSQLPKDRFSAERLKGVDSTLKIQPAKLEDSAVYLCASSLSPRDYTDTQYFGPGTRLTVL.